Presented here are 26 T cell receptor beta chains from one specimen sequenced in a study of shared clonotypes between healthy human individuals. The protocol was immunoSEQ multiplex PCR, while the TCRdb copy is restricted to in-frame clones and leaves out a portion. The sample lists 2 million to 3 million clones, more than 85% occurring once. The source material was naive CD4+ T cells from PBMCs. The subset denotes: CD45RA+ positively selected. These receptors originate from a man aged 18 to 30 in good health. Some clones in this sample may be carry-over from other donors' samples.

The chain couples TRBV29-1 to TRBJ2-1; 9 bases are a match to TRBD2. CDR1 is SQVTM, CDR2 ANQGSEA, per germline. CDR3 length: 16 residues. Germline trimming cut 8 bases from V and 4 bases from J; bases unmatched to any gene: 15. CDR3 sequence reads: CSSGTSPFPVYNEQFF. In nucleotides, the CDR3 is TGCAGCTCCGGGACTAGCCCCTTTCCCGTTTACAATGAGCAGTTCTTC.

The rearrangement joins TRBV7-6 to TRBJ2-1, with 11 bases matching TRBD2. After removal of 0 bases from V and 6 bases from J, the junction contained 4 bases not matched to a gene. The CDR3 spans 16 residues. The germline CDR1 and CDR2 sequences are SGHVS and FNYEAQ. The CDR3 protein is CASSLALAGGVNEQFF. The CDR3 DNA is TGTGCCAGCAGCTTAGCGTTAGCGGGAGGGGTCAATGAGCAGTTCTTC.

Turning to this clone: Other DNA sequences in the sample encode the same CDR3. The chain uses TRBV7-9 and TRBJ2-1, with D unresolved. V gave up 4 bases and J gave up 3 bases, with 4 bases separating them. The CDR3 is 12 amino acids. Germline V gene lookup returns CDR1 SEHNR and CDR2 FQNEAQ (reference sequence). The CDR3 sequence is CASSSNYNEQFF. In nucleotides, the CDR3 is TGTGCCAGCAGCTCCAACTACAATGAGCAGTTCTTC.

This sequence joins TRBV6-6 and TRBJ2-1; tentative D call: TRBD2 (6 bases). Germline assignment: CDR1 MNHNY and CDR2 SVGAGI (reference sequence). Trimming removed 7 bases from V and 1 base from J, with 14 bases in between. The length of the CDR3 is 15 residues. As DNA, the CDR3 is TGTGCCAGCACAAATCTAGCGCCTTCCTACAATGAGCAGTTCTTC. Its translation: CASTNLAPSYNEQFF.

This clone has only one observation. The rearrangement links TRBV5-1 to TRBJ2-1; 13 nucleotides match TRBD2. CDR1 and CDR2 (germline): SGHRS, YFSETQ. The CDR3 has 17 residues. V trimming: 0 bases; J trimming: 6 bases; junction bases outside the gene matches: 6. CDR3 DNA: TGCGCCAGCAGCTTGGCATCCGGGACTAGCGGGGTCAATGAGCAGTTCTTC. Protein product: CASSLASGTSGVNEQFF.

The chain recombines TRBV5-1 with TRBJ2-1, with 10 bases matching TRBD2. The V and J ends lost 5 bases and 5 bases, in that order; junction bases with no gene match: 7. The CDR3 has 15 amino acids. Germline CDR1 is SGHRS and CDR2 is YFSETQ. The CDR3 DNA sequence: TGCGCCAGCAGAAGTAATAGCGGGGGGAACAATGAGCAGTTCTTC. This sequence encodes CASRSNSGGNNEQFF.

J is TRBJ2-7 and V is TRBV5-1, with D maybe TRBD2 (5 bases). Trimming cost V 0 bases and J 0 bases, with 10 bases left between them. The CDR3 consists of 15 residues. The germline V gene has CDR1 SGHRS and CDR2 YFSETQ. CDR3 residues: CASSLAAGNSYEQYF. CDR3 bases: TGCGCCAGCAGCTTGGCCGCCGGGAACTCCTACGAGCAGTACTTC.

The rearrangement joins TRBV9 to TRBJ1-2, with D maybe TRBD1 (6 bases). CDR3 size: 16 residues. In germline, CDR1 is SGDLS, CDR2 YYNGEE. Trimming removed 7 bases at V and 3 bases at J, with 22 bases between. Here the CDR3 reads CASGRNNRAEDYGYTF. Written as DNA, the CDR3 is TGTGCCAGCGGGAGGAATAACAGGGCCGAGGACTATGGCTACACCTTC.

J is TRBJ1-2 and V is TRBV28; D is perhaps TRBD1 (5 bases). In germline, CDR1 is MDHEN, CDR2 SYDVKM. CDR3 length: 13 residues. The V and J ends lost 5 bases and 4 bases respectively, with 11 bases between them. The CDR3: CASSSGDGYGYTF. CDR3 sequence (DNA): TGTGCCAGCAGTAGCGGGGACGGCTATGGCTACACCTTC.

This chain joins TRBV4-1 and TRBJ2-1; 9 positions agree with TRBD1. The CDR3 length is 15 residues. CDR1 and CDR2 from the germline V gene are MGHRA and YSYEKL. The J segment lost 7 bases and the V segment lost 1 base, leaving 5 bases of the junction unmatched. The CDR3 DNA is TGCGCCAGCAGCCAAGTGGGGACAGGGCAGAATGAGCAGTTCTTC. Encoded protein: CASSQVGTGQNEQFF.

The chain joins TRBV5-8 to TRBJ1-2; 11 bases align to TRBD1. This CDR3 spans 15 amino acids. CDR1 and CDR2 from the germline V gene are SGHTS and YDEGEE. Unmatched junction bases numbered 2, after V lost 0 bases and J lost 4 bases. CDR3 nucleotides: TGTGCCAGCAGCTTGGCCGGGACAGGGGGCTATGGCTACACCTTC. Its translation: CASSLAGTGGYGYTF. Looking up the rest from reference TRBV5-8 and TRBJ1-2 gives the full variable domain: EAGVTQSPTHLIKTRGQQATLRCSPISGHTSVYWYQQALGLGLQFLLWYDEGEERNRGNFPPRFSGRQFPNYSSELNVNALELEDSALYLCASSLAGTGGYGYTFGSGTRLTVV.

With regard to this clone: This specimen includes other DNA sequences encoding the same CDR3. The gene calls are TRBV10-3 and TRBJ2-5; 9 positions agree with TRBD2. CDR1 ENHRY and CDR2 SYGVKD come from the germline V gene. The CDR3 is 15 residues long. J lost 4 bases, V lost 0 bases, and 3 bases had no gene match. CDR3 nucleotide sequence: TGTGCCATCAGTGAGTCCCTAGCGGGACGAGAGACCCAGTACTTC. Encoded protein: CAISESLAGRETQYF.

This CDR3 is CASSGYRGGDEKLFF. CDR3 in DNA: TGTGCCAGCAGCGGATACAGGGGAGGGGATGAAAAACTGTTTTTT. The gene calls are TRBV9 and TRBJ1-4, with TRBD1 identical over 7 bases. The CDR3 is 15 residues long. From germline, CDR1 is SGDLS and CDR2 YYNGEE. The J segment lost 6 bases and the V segment lost 3 bases, leaving 8 bases of the junction unmatched.

This clone appeared a few times. The chain joins TRBV6-5 to TRBJ1-6; 9 bases fit TRBD1. The CDR3 runs 13 residues. The V gene end was trimmed by 5 bases and the J gene end by 8 bases; junction bases not matched to a gene: 1. Germline lookup yields CDR1 MNHEY and CDR2 SVGAGI. The CDR3 spells CASSGDRDSPLHF. DNA for the CDR3: TGTGCCAGCAGTGGGGACAGGGATTCACCCCTCCACTTT.

The chain has TRBV6-4 and TRBJ2-2; no clear D gene. The CDR3 is 15 amino acids. V gave up 3 bases and J gave up 0 bases, with 8 bases separating them. Germline assignment: CDR1 MRHNA and CDR2 SNTAGT. The CDR3 region is CASSDGKTNTGELFF. For the CDR3, the DNA is TGTGCCAGCAGTGATGGCAAGACGAACACCGGGGAGCTGTTTTTT.

As regards this clone: Additional DNA sequences in this sample encode the identical CDR3. The J gene is TRBJ2-7, the V gene TRBV7-2; weak D call: TRBD2 (5 bases). This CDR3 has 15 amino acids. Trimming cost V 1 base and J 1 base, with 11 bases left between them. Germline CDR1 is SGHTA and CDR2 is FQGNSA. CDR3 sequence reads: CASSLGGSGSYEQYF. For the CDR3, the DNA is TGTGCCAGCAGCTTAGGAGGGAGTGGGTCCTACGAGCAGTACTTC.

The chain has TRBV6-5 and TRBJ1-2, with D unclear. CDR1 and CDR2 from the germline V gene are MNHEY and SVGAGI. V was shortened by 5 bases and J by 4 bases, with 11 bases between the two germline ends. The CDR3 spans 13 residues. For the CDR3, the DNA is TGTGCCAGCAGTCGCCCCCAGTTCTATGGCTACACCTTC. Its translation: CASSRPQFYGYTF.

This clone was recorded once. This chain joins TRBV4-2 and TRBJ1-3, with D uncertain. The CDR3 extends over 13 amino acids. V gave up 4 bases and J gave up 11 bases, with 15 bases separating them. Germline CDR1 is LGHNA and CDR2 is YNFKEQ. CDR3 in amino acids: CASSRLGSFPIYF. The DNA for the CDR3 is TGTGCCAGCAGCCGACTGGGGTCCTTTCCCATATATTTT.

This chain joins TRBV9 and TRBJ2-3; 9 bases align to TRBD2. Per germline, CDR1 SGDLS and CDR2 YYNGEE. There are 15 residues in the CDR3. With V trimmed by 4 bases and J by 3 bases, 6 bases remained unmatched. This chain's CDR3 is CASSFSGSKTDTQYF. CDR3 DNA sequence: TGTGCCAGCAGCTTTAGCGGGAGTAAGACAGATACGCAGTATTTT.

The chain uses TRBV9 and TRBJ2-2, with 12 positions matching TRBD1. The CDR3 is 19 amino acids. CDR1 and CDR2 (germline): SGDLS, YYNGEE. J lost 5 bases, V lost 3 bases, and 14 bases had no gene match. Written as DNA, the CDR3 is TGTGCCAGCAGCGGAAAACCGGGACAGGGGGCGCGAGAGACCGGGGAGCTGTTTTTT. This codes for CASSGKPGQGARETGELFF.

This clone showed up just once. CDR3 residues: CASSLVPTNYEQYF. As DNA, the CDR3 is TGCGCCAGCAGCTTGGTCCCTACTAACTACGAGCAGTACTTC. The chain couples TRBV5-1 to TRBJ2-7; D not resolved. The length of the CDR3 is 14 residues. V was trimmed by 0 bases and J by 3 bases, leaving 10 bases between them. The germline V gene encodes CDR1 SGHRS and CDR2 YFSETQ.

The chain recombines TRBV7-9 with TRBJ2-1, with no clear D. V lost 2 bases to trimming and J lost 5 bases, with 13 bases between them. The length of the CDR3 is 15 residues. Germline assignment: CDR1 SEHNR and CDR2 FQNEAQ (reference sequence). The CDR3 nucleotides read TGTGCCAGCAGCTTACTCCGTTCCCCACACAATGAGCAGTTCTTC. Translated, it gives CASSLLRSPHNEQFF.

The rearrangement links TRBV4-2 to TRBJ2-4; the match to TRBD2 covers 14 bases. J gave up 0 bases and V 4 bases, and 11 bases lay outside the gene matches. This CDR3 spans 20 amino acids. Germline assignment: CDR1 LGHNA and CDR2 YNFKEQ. CDR3 residues: CASSPAPGLAGVAAKNIQYF. The CDR3 DNA reads TGTGCCAGCAGCCCGGCGCCGGGACTAGCGGGAGTGGCAGCCAAAAACATTCAGTACTTC.

The V gene is TRBV5-1, the J gene TRBJ2-3; tentative D call: TRBD2 (5 bases). Per germline, CDR1 SGHRS and CDR2 YFSETQ. The CDR3 spans 15 residues. V lost 1 base and J 2 bases, leaving 11 bases between the germline ends. CDR3 sequence reads: CASSLMTGYTDTQYF. CDR3 nucleotides: TGCGCCAGCAGCTTGATGACGGGGTACACAGATACGCAGTATTTT.

The chain carries TRBV6-5 and TRBJ2-4, with 12 bases that match TRBD2. Germline CDR1 is MNHEY and CDR2 is SVGAGI. There are 15 residues in the CDR3. V trimming: 6 bases; J trimming: 9 bases; junction bases outside the gene matches: 9. The CDR3 loop reads CASRSSGRADGIQYF. In nucleotides, the CDR3 is TGTGCCAGCAGATCTAGCGGGAGGGCCGATGGCATTCAGTACTTC.

Turning to this clone: The sample contains more than one DNA sequence encoding this CDR3. This rearrangement joins TRBV2 to TRBJ2-2; D remains ambiguous. The V gene's germline CDR1 is SNHLY and CDR2 FYNNEI. Trimming removed 5 bases at V and 0 bases at J, with 1 base between. CDR3 size: 12 residues. The CDR3 reads CASSPNTGELFF. In nucleotides, the CDR3 is TGTGCCAGCAGTCCGAACACCGGGGAGCTGTTTTTT.